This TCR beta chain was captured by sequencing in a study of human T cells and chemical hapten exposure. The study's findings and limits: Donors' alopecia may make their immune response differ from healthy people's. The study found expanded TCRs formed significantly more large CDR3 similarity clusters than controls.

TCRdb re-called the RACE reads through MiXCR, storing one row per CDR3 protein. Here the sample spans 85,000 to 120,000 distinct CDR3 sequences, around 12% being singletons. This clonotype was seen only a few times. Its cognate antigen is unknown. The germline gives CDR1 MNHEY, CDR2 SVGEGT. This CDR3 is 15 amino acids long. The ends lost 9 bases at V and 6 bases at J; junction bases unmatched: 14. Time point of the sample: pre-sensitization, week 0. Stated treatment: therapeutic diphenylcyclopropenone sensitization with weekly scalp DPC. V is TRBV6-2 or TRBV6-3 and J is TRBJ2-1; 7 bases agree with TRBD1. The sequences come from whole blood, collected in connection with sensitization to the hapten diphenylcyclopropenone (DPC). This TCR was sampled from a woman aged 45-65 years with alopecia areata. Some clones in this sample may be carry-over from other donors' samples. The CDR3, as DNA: TGTGCCAGTACGATTCCAGGGGGTAGGGGCAATGAGCAGTTCTTC. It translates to CASTIPGGRGNEQFF.